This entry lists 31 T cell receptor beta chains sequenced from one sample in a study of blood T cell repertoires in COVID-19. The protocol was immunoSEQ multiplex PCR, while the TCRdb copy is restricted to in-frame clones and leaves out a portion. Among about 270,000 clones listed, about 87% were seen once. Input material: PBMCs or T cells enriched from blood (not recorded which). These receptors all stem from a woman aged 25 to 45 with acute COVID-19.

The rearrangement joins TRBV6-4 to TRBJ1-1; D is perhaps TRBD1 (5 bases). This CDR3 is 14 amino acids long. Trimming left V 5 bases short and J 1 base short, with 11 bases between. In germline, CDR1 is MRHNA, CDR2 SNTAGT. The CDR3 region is CASSMDTTNTEAFF. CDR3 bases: TGTGCCAGCAGTATGGACACGACGAACACTGAAGCTTTCTTT.

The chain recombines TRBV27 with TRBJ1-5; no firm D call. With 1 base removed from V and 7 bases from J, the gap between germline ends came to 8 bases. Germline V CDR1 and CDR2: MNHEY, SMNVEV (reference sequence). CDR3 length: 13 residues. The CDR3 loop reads CASSLLVSQPQHF. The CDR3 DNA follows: TGTGCCAGCAGTTTATTGGTTAGCCAGCCCCAGCATTTT.

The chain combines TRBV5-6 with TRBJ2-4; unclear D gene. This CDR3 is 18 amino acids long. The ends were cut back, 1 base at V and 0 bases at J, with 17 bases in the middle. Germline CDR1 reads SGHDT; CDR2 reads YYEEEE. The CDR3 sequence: CASSLSEPSLVAKNIQYF. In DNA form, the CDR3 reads TGTGCCAGCAGCTTGTCGGAACCTAGTCTCGTAGCCAAAAACATTCAGTACTTC.

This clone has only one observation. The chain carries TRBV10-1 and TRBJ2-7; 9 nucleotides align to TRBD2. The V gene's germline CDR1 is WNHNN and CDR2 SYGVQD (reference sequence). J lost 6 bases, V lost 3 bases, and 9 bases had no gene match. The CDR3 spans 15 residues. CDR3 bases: TGCGCCAGCAGTGATACTAGCGGGCTGATCGGCGAGCAGTACTTC. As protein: CASSDTSGLIGEQYF.

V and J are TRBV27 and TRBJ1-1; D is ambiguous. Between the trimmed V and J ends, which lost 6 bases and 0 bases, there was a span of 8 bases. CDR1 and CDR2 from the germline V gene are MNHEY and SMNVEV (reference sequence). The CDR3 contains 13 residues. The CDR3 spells CASSKQMNTEAFF. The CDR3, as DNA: TGTGCCAGCAGCAAACAGATGAACACTGAAGCTTTCTTT.

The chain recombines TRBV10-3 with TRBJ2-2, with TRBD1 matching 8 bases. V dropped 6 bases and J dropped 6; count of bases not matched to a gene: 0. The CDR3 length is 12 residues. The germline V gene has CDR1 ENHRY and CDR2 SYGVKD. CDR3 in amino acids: CAIRTGAGELFF. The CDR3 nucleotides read TGTGCCATCAGGACAGGGGCCGGGGAGCTGTTTTTT.

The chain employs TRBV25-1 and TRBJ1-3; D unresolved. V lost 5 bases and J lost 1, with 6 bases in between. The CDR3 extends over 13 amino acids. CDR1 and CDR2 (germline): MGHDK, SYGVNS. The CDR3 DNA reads TGTGCCAGCAGTCGAACTTCTGGAAACACCATATATTTT. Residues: CASSRTSGNTIYF. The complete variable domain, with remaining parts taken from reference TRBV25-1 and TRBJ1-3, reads EADIYQTPRYLVIGTGKKITLECSQTMGHDKMYWYQQDPGMELHLIHYSYGVNSTEKGDLSSESTVSRIRTEHFPLTLESARPSHTSQYLCASSRTSGNTIYFGEGSWLTVV.

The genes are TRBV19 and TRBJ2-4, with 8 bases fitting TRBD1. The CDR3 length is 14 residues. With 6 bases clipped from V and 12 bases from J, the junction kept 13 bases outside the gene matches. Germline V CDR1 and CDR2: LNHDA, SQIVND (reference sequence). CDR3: CASSRTGPVIGQYF. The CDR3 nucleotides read TGTGCCAGTAGCCGGACAGGGCCCGTAATCGGTCAGTACTTC. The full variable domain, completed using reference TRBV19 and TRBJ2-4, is DGGITQSPKYLFRKEGQNVTLSCEQNLNHDAMYWYRQDPGQGLRLIYYSQIVNDFQKGDIAEGYSVSREKKESFPLTVTSAQKNPTAFYLCASSRTGPVIGQYFGAGTRLSVL.

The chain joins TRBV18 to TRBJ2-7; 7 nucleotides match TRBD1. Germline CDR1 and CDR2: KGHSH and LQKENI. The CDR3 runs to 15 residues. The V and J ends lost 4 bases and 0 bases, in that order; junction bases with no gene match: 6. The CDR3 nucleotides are TGTGCCAGCTCACGGCAACGGGACAGCTCCTACGAGCAGTACTTC. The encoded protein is CASSRQRDSSYEQYF.

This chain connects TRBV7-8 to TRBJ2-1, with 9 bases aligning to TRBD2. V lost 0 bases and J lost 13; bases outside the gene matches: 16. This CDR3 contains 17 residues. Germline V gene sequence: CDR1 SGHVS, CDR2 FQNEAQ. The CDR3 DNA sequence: TGTGCCAGCAGCTTAGCGCTCTTCAGCGGGAGGATCCCTCTTCAGTTCTTC. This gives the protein CASSLALFSGRIPLQFF.

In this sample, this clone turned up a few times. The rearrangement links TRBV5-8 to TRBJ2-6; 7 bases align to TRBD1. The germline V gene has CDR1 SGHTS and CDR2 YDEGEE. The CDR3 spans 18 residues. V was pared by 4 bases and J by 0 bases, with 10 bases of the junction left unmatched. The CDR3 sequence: CASSLGTALISGANVLTF. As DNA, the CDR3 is TGTGCCAGCAGCCTCGGGACAGCTTTGATCTCTGGGGCCAACGTCCTGACTTTC.

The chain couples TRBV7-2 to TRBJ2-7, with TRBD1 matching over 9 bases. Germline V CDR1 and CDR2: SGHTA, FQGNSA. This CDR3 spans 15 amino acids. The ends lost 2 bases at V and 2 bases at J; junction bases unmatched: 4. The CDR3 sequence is CASSLWGQGTYEQYF. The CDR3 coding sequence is TGTGCCAGCAGCTTATGGGGACAGGGTACCTACGAGCAGTACTTC. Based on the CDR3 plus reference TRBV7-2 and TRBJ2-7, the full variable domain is GAGVSQSPSNKVTEKGKDVELRCDPISGHTALYWYRQSLGQGLEFLIYFQGNSAPDKSGLPSDRFSAERTGGSVSTLTIQRTQQEDSAVYLCASSLWGQGTYEQYFGPGTRLTVT.

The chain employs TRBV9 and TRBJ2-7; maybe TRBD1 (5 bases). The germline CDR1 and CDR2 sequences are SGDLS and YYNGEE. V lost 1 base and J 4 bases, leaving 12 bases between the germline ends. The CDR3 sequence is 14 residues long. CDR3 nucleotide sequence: TGTGCCAGCAGCGTAAGCCGGTCAGGGTACGAGCAGTACTTC. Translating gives CASSVSRSGYEQYF.

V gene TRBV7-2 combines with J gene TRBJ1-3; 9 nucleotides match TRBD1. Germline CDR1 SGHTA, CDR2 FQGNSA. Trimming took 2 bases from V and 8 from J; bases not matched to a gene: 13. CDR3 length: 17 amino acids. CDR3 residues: CASSLHPPGQGLDTIYF. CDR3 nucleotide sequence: TGTGCCAGCAGCTTACATCCACCGGGACAGGGTTTAGACACCATATATTTT.

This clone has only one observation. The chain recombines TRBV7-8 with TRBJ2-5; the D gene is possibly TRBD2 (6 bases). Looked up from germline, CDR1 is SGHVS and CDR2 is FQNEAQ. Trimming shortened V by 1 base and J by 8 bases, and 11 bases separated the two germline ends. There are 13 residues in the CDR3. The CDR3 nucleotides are TGTGCCAGCAGCTTAGGGACTACGGGAACCCAGTACTTC. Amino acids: CASSLGTTGTQYF.

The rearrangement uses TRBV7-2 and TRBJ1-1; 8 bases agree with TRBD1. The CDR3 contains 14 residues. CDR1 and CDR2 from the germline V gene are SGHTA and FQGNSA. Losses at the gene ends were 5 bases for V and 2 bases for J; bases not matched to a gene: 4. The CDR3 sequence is CASSPDRANTEAFF. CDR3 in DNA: TGTGCCAGCAGCCCGGACAGGGCCAACACTGAAGCTTTCTTT.

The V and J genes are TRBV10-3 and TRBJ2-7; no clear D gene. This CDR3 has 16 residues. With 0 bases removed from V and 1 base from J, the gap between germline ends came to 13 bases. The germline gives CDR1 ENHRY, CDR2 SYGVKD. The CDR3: CAISESGGVPSYEQYF. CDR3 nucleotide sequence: TGTGCCATCAGTGAGTCTGGCGGTGTACCATCCTACGAGCAGTACTTC.

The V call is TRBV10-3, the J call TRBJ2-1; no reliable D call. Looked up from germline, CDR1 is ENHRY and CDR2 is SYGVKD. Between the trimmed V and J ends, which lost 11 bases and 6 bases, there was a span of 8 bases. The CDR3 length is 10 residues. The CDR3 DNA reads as TGTGCCGTACGTAGCAATGAGCAGTTCTTC. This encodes CAVRSNEQFF.

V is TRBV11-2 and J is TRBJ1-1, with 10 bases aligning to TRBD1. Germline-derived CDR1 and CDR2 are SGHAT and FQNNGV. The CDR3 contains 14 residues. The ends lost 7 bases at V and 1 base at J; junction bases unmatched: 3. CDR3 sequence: CASTRTGGNTEAFF. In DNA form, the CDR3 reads TGTGCCAGCACTAGGACAGGGGGGAACACTGAAGCTTTCTTT.

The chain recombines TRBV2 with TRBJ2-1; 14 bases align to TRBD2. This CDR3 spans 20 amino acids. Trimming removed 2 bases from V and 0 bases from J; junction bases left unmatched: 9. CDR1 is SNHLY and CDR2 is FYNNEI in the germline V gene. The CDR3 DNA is TGTGCCAGCAGTGAACTCGAAGGGACTAGCGGGAGAGGCTCCTACAATGAGCAGTTCTTC. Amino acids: CASSELEGTSGRGSYNEQFF. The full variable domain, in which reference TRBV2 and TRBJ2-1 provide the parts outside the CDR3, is EPEVTQTPSHQVTQMGQEVILRCVPISNHLYFYWYRQILGQKVEFLVSFYNNEISEKSEIFDDQFSVERPDGSNFTLKIRSTKLEDSAMYFCASSELEGTSGRGSYNEQFFGPGTRLTVL.

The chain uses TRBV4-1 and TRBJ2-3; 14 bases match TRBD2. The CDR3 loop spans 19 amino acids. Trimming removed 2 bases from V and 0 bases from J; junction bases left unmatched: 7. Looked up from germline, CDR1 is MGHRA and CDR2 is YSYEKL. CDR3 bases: TGCGCCAGCAGCCAACTCATGACTAGCGGGAGGGATAGCACAGATACGCAGTATTTT. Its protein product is CASSQLMTSGRDSTDTQYF.

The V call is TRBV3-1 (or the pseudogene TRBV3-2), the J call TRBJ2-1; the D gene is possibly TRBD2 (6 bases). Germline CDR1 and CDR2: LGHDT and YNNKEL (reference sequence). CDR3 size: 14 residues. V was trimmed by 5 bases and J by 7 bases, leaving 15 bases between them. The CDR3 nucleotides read TGTGCCAGCAGCTCCGGGACTGGCGTAAATGAGCAGTTCTTC. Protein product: CASSSGTGVNEQFF.

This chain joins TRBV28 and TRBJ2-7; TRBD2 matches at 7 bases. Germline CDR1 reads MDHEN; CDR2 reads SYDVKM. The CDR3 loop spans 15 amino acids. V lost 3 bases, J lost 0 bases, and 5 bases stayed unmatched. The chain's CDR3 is CASSFERDSSYEQYF. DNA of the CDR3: TGTGCCAGCAGTTTTGAGCGGGATAGCTCCTACGAGCAGTACTTC.

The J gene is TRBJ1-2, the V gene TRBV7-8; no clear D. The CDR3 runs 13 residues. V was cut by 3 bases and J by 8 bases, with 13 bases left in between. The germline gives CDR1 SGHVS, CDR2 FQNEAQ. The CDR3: CASSFPLGFGYTF. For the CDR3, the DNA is TGTGCCAGCAGCTTCCCTCTGGGCTTCGGCTACACCTTC.

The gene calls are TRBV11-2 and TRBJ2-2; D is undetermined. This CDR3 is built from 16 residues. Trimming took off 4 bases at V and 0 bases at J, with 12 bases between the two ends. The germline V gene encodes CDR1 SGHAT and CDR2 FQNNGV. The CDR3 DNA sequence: TGTGCCAGCAGCTCGCGGTACGAATCGAACACCGGGGAGCTGTTTTTT. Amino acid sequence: CASSSRYESNTGELFF.

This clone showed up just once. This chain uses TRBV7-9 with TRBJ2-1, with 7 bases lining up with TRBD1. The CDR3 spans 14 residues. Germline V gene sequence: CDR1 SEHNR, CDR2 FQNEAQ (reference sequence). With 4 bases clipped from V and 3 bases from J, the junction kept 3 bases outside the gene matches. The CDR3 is CASSSGGHYNEQFF. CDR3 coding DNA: TGTGCCAGCAGCTCAGGGGGACACTACAATGAGCAGTTCTTC.

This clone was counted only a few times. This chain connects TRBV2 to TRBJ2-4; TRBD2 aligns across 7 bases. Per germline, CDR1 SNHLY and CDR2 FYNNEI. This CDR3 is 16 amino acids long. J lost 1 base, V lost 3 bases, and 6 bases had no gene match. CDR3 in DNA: TGTGCCAGCAGTGACAACGGGCGGGAGGCCAAAAACATTCAGTACTTC. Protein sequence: CASSDNGREAKNIQYF.

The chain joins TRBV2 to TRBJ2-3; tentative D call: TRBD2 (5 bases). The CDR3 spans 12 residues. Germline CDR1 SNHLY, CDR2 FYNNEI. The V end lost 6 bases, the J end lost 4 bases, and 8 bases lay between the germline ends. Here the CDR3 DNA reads TGTGCCAGCAGAGGAGCGGCAGATACGCAGTATTTT. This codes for CASRGAADTQYF.

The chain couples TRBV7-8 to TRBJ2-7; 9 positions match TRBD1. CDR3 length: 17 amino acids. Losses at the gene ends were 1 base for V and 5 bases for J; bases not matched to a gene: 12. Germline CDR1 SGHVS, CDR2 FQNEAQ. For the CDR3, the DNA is TGTGCCAGCAGCTTAGGACTCCGGGACAGGGTTAACGACGAGCAGTACTTC. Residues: CASSLGLRDRVNDEQYF.

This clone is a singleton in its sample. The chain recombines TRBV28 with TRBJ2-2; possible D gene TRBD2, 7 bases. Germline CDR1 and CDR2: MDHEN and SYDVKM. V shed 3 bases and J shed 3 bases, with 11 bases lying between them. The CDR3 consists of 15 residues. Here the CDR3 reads CASSLGGPDTGELFF. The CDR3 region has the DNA TGTGCCAGCAGTTTGGGGGGGCCGGACACCGGGGAGCTGTTTTTT.

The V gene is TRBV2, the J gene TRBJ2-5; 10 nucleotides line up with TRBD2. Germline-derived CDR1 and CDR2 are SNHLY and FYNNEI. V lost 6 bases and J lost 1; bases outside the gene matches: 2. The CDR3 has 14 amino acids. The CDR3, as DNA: TGTGCCAGCAGGTGGACTAGCGGCCAAGAGACCCAGTACTTC. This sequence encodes CASRWTSGQETQYF.